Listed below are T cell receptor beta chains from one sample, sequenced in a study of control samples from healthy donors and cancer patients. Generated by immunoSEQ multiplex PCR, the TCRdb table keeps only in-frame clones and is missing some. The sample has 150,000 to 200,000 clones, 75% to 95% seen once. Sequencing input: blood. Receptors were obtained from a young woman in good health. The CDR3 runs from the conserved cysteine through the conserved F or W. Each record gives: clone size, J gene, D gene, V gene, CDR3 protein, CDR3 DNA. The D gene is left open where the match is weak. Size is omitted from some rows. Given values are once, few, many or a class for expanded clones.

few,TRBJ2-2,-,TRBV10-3,CAISAATGELFF,TGTGCCATCAGTGCAGCCACCGGGGAGCTGTTTTTT
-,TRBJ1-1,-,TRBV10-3,CAISYGVNTEAFF,TGTGCCATCAGTTACGGGGTGAACACTGAAGCTTTCTTT
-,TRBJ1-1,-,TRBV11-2,CASSSPGPRTEAFF,TGTGCCAGCAGCTCCCCCGGGCCAAGGACTGAAGCTTTCTTT
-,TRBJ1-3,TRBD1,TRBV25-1,CASSERGGISGNTIYF,TGTGCCAGCAGTGAAAGAGGGGGCATCTCTGGAAACACCATATATTTT
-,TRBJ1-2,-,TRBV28,CASSRDTYGYTF,TGTGCCAGCAGCCGGGACACCTATGGCTACACCTTC
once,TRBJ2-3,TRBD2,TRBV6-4,CASSVAGPTDTQYF,TGTGCCAGCAGTGTAGCGGGCCCCACAGATACGCAGTATTTT
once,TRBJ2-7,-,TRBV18,CASSPPVSYEQYF,TGTGCCAGCTCACCACCGGTTTCCTACGAGCAGTACTTC
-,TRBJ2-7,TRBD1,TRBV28,CASSFQGARAYEQYF,TGTGCCAGCAGTTTTCAGGGGGCGCGCGCCTACGAGCAGTACTTC
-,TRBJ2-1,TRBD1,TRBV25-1,CASSDPLRDRGNEQFF,TGTGCCAGCAGTGACCCCCTCCGGGACAGGGGAAATGAGCAGTTCTTC
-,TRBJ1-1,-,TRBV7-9,CASSLETRMNTEAFF,TGTGCCAGCAGCTTAGAGACAAGAATGAACACTGAAGCTTTCTTT
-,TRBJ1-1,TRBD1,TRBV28,CASSSDRGWAFF,TGTGCCAGCAGTTCTGACAGGGGGTGGGCTTTCTTT
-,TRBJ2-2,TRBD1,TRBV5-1,CASSCGTGNTGELFF,TGCGCCAGCAGCTGCGGGACAGGGAACACCGGGGAGCTGTTTTTT
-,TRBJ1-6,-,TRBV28,CASSPGTDSYNSPLHF,TGTGCCAGCAGTCCCGGGACGGACTCCTATAATTCACCCCTCCACTTT
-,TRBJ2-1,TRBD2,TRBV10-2,CASRTSGAVEQFF,TGCGCCAGCAGGACTAGCGGGGCGGTTGAGCAGTTCTTC
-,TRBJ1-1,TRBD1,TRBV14,CASSSTGGTEAFF,TGTGCCAGCAGCTCCACAGGGGGCACTGAAGCTTTCTTT
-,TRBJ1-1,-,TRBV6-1,CASSDRPIPNTEAFF,TGTGCCAGCAGTGACAGGCCTATACCGAACACTGAAGCTTTCTTT
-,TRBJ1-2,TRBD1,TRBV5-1,CASSLVQGAFYGYTF,TGCGCCAGCAGCTTGGTACAGGGGGCTTTCTATGGCTACACCTTC
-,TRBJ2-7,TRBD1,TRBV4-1,CASSQDWTGPYEQYF,TGCGCCAGCAGCCAAGATTGGACAGGGCCCTACGAGCAGTACTTC